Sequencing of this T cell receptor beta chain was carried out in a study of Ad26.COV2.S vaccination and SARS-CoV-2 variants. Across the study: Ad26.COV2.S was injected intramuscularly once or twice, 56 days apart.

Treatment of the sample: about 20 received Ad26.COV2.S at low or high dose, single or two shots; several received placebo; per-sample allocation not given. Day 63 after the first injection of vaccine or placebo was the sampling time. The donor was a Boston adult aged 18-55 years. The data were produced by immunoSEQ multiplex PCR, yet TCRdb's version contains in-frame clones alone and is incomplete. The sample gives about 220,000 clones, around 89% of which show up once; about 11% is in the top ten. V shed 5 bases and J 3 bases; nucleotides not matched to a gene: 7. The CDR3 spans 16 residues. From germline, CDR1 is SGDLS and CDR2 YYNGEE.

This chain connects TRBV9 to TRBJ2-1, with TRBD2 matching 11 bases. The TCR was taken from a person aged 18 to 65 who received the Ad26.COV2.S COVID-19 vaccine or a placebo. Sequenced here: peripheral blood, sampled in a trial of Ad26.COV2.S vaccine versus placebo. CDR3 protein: CASSLTGTSGYNEQFF. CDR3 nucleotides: TGTGCCAGCAGTCTCACCGGGACTAGCGGCTACAATGAGCAGTTCTTC.